The 17 T cell receptor beta chains listed next were all sequenced from one sample in a study of regulatory T cells in long-lasting Graves disease. Indicated time point: newly diagnosed GD, antithyroid drugs for less than 3 months. Researchers made the TCR library from RNA that was extracted from PBMCs. HTBI primers from iRepertoire and Arm-PCR of CDR3 regions yielded the TCR beta libraries. Each CDR3 protein gets one entry after TCRdb re-called the multiplex PCR reads with MiXCR. This table holds around 420,000 distinct CDR3 sequences, about 15% found once. The same sample was also studied in work on T cells in Graves' hyperthyroidism and ophthalmopathy.

The sequences come from peripheral blood mononuclear cells (PBMCs), collected at new diagnosis, from a patient treated with antithyroid drugs. The receptors were sampled from a woman aged 40 to 50 with Graves disease.

This clonotype was counted ten times or more. The chain joins TRBV7-2 to TRBJ2-7; TRBD2 matches at 13 bases. Trimming cost V 5 bases and J 5 bases; bases outside gene matches: 6. The CDR3 length is 15 residues. Germline V gene sequence: CDR1 SGHTA, CDR2 FQGNSA. The chain's CDR3 is CASSRAGTSGNEQYF. For the CDR3, the DNA is TGTGCCAGCAGCCGCGCCGGGACTAGCGGGAACGAGCAGTACTTC.

The chain couples TRBV6-2 or TRBV6-3 to TRBJ2-5, with D hard to call. V was shortened by 2 bases and J by 5 bases, with 6 bases between the two germline ends. The CDR3 has 12 amino acids. Germline V gene sequence: CDR1 MNHEY, CDR2 SVGEGT. CDR3: CASSYPVETQYF. In DNA form, the CDR3 reads TGTGCCAGCAGTTACCCGGTGGAGACCCAGTACTTC.

There are many counts of this clonotype. The CDR3: CASSAQAGYSYNEQFF. CDR3 in DNA: TGTGCCAGCAGTGCGCAAGCGGGGTACTCCTACAATGAGCAGTTCTTC. The V gene is TRBV12-3 or TRBV12-4, the J gene TRBJ2-1, with 7 nucleotides matching TRBD2. V lost 5 bases and J lost 0; bases outside the gene matches: 7. The CDR3 totals 16 residues.

Worth noting for this clonotype: One end of the junction fails to match germline, which may point to a read error. The genes are TRBV6-2 or TRBV6-3 and TRBJ2-7; D gene unclear. The CDR3 totals 13 residues. Germline-derived CDR1 and CDR2 are MNHEY and SVGEGT. The CDR3 region has the DNA TGTGCCAGCAATTACGACATCACCTACGAGCAGTACTTC. Translating gives CASNYDITYEQYF.

This clonotype was seen many times. This chain links TRBV28 with TRBJ1-5; D might be TRBD1 (5 bases). In germline, CDR1 is MDHEN, CDR2 SYDVKM. The CDR3 has 15 amino acids. V lost 3 bases, J lost 2 bases, and 11 bases lay in between. The CDR3 region is CASSFQGRGNQPQHF. The CDR3 DNA is TGTGCCAGCAGTTTTCAAGGCAGGGGCAATCAGCCCCAGCATTTT. Combining the CDR3 with reference TRBV28 and TRBJ1-5 gives the whole variable domain DVKVTQSSRYLVKRTGEKVFLECVQDMDHENMFWYRQDPGLGLRLIYFSYDVKMKEKGDIPEGYSVSREKKERFSLILESASTNQTSMYLCASSFQGRGNQPQHFGDGTRLSIL.

This clonotype was counted at least ten times. The chain couples TRBV14 to TRBJ2-5, with 7 bases matching TRBD1. The germline CDR1 and CDR2 sequences are SGHDN and FVKESK. V lost 0 bases to trimming and J lost 5 bases; unmatched junction nucleotides: 6. The CDR3 has 15 amino acids. The CDR3 sequence is CASSQDRQGWETQYF. In DNA, the CDR3 is TGTGCCAGCAGCCAAGATAGACAGGGATGGGAGACCCAGTACTTC.

This clonotype was found many times. The CDR3 DNA reads as TGTGCCAGCTTTGACCGCTCGAACACTGAAGCTTTCTTT. As protein: CASFDRSNTEAFF. The rearrangement uses TRBV6-1 and TRBJ1-1; no definite D call. Trimming removed 8 bases at V and 1 base at J, with 11 bases between. Germline V gene lookup returns CDR1 MNHNS and CDR2 SASEGT. The length of the CDR3 is 13 residues.

CDR3 coding DNA: TGCGCCAGCAGCCGGACCCAAAACCAAAATTACGAGCAGTACTTC. Its protein is CASSRTQNQNYEQYF. The J gene is TRBJ2-7, the V gene TRBV5-1; D is unclear. The CDR3 covers 15 residues. V gave up 4 bases and J gave up 4 bases, with 18 bases separating them. Germline loops: CDR1 SGHRS, CDR2 YFSETQ.

This clonotype was detected ten times or more. This rearrangement joins TRBV12-3 or TRBV12-4 to TRBJ2-2; a possible D gene is TRBD2 (5 bases). The CDR3 loop spans 15 amino acids. With 3 bases removed from V and 2 bases from J, the gap between germline ends came to 10 bases. CDR3 DNA sequence: TGTGCCAGCAGTTTTAGACTACCCAACACCGGGGAGCTGTTTTTT. This sequence encodes CASSFRLPNTGELFF.

This clonotype was counted only a few times. The V call is TRBV9, the J call TRBJ2-1; TRBD2 agrees at 14 bases. The ends lost 4 bases at V and 5 bases at J; junction bases unmatched: 8. Germline values: CDR1 SGDLS, CDR2 YYNGEE. This CDR3 is built from 17 residues. CDR3 protein: CASSPHSGLAGDNEQFF. For the CDR3, the DNA is TGTGCCAGCAGCCCACATTCGGGACTAGCGGGAGACAATGAGCAGTTCTTC.

This clonotype appeared many times. This rearrangement joins TRBV10-3 to TRBJ1-2; 7 nucleotides match TRBD1. CDR1 is ENHRY, CDR2 SYGVKD, per germline. The CDR3 extends over 14 amino acids. Trimming took 7 bases from V and 1 from J; bases not matched to a gene: 6. The CDR3 DNA sequence: TGTGCCATCAACCAGGGGGGGGGTAACTATGGCTACACCTTC. Translating it yields CAINQGGGNYGYTF.

This clonotype was seen ten or more times. One end of the junction does not line up with germline, which may come from a read error. CDR3 region: CASGFGTGNSPLHF. The CDR3, as DNA: TGTGCTAGCGGTTTTGGGACAGGGAATTCACCCCTCCACTTT. V usage is TRBV12-5 and J usage is TRBJ1-6; TRBD1 aligns across 9 bases. The CDR3 is 14 residues long. Germline CDR1 LGHNT, CDR2 FRNRAP.

There are many counts of this clonotype. The chain uses TRBV6-9 and TRBJ2-7; D remains unclear. Per the germline V gene, CDR1 is MNHGY and CDR2 is SVAAGI. The V end lost 4 bases, the J end lost 1 base, and 14 bases lay between the germline ends. The CDR3 extends over 15 amino acids. CDR3 amino acids: CASSSRHYGSYEQYF. The CDR3 DNA sequence: TGTGCCAGCAGTTCCCGCCACTACGGATCCTACGAGCAGTACTTC.

At least ten counts were recorded for this clonotype. This rearrangement joins TRBV27 to TRBJ2-1, with 9 nucleotides matching TRBD2. The germline V gene has CDR1 MNHEY and CDR2 SMNVEV (reference sequence). Trimming removed 3 bases from V and 4 bases from J; junction bases left unmatched: 7. There are 16 residues in the CDR3. DNA for the CDR3: TGTGCCAGCAGTTTTAGGCTAGCGGGAACGTACAATGAGCAGTTCTTC. Encoded protein: CASSFRLAGTYNEQFF.

The sample holds many counts of this clonotype. The chain has TRBV5-6 and TRBJ1-1; TRBD1 is a possible D gene (5 bases). The V gene's germline CDR1 is SGHDT and CDR2 YYEEEE. V lost 1 base and J 5 bases, leaving 9 bases between the germline ends. This CDR3 comprises 13 residues. CDR3 in amino acids: CASSLPGKTEAFF. CDR3 nucleotide sequence: TGTGCCAGCAGCTTGCCAGGGAAGACTGAAGCTTTCTTT.

This clonotype was detected ten times or more. This rearrangement joins TRBV9 to TRBJ1-1; TRBD1 matches at 7 bases. The CDR3 is made up of 12 amino acids. The trim removed 3 bases at V and 8 bases at J, leaving 4 bases unmatched. In germline, CDR1 is SGDLS, CDR2 YYNGEE. The CDR3 DNA sequence: TGTGCCAGCAGCGCCTGGACAGGCGAAGCTTTCTTT. Encoded protein: CASSAWTGEAFF.

Details on this clonotype: A much larger clonotype is one base distant, so this may be a read error. The CDR3 end shows no conserved phenylalanine or tryptophan, and so a read error is likely. The chain uses TRBV27 and TRBJ2-2; D possibly corresponds to TRBD2 (6 bases). V was clipped by 1 base and J by 7 bases, with 13 bases between them. Per germline, CDR1 MNHEY and CDR2 SMNVEV (reference sequence). CDR3 size: 15 residues. The CDR3 spells CASSLLIGEVGELFI. The CDR3 DNA sequence: TGTGCCAGCAGTTTATTGATAGGGGAGGTCGGGGAGCTGTTTATT.